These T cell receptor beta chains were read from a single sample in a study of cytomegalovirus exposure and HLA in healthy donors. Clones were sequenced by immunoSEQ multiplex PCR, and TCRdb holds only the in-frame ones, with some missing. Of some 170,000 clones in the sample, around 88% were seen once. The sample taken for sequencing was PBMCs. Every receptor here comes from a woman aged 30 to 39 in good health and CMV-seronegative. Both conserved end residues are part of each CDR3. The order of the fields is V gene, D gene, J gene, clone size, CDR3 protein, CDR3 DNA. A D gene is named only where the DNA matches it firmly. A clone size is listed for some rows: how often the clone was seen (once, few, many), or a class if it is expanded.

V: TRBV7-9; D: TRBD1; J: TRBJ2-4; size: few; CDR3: CASSLAAGGHIQYF; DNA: TGTGCCAGCAGCTTAGCGGCAGGGGGACACATTCAGTACTTC
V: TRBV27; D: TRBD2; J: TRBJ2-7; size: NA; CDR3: CASSYAGTSGTHEQYF; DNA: TGTGCCAGCAGTTACGCCGGGACTAGCGGGACCCACGAGCAGTACTTC
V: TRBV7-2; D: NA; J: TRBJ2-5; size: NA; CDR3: CASSLAGAQETQYF; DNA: TGTGCCAGCAGCTTAGCTGGAGCCCAAGAGACCCAGTACTTC
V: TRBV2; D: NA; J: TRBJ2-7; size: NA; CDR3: CASSANAGTYEQYF; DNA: TGTGCCAGCAGTGCTAATGCGGGAACCTACGAGCAGTACTTC
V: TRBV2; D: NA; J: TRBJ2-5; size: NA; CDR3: CASNTGLLETQYF; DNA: TGTGCCTCTAACACGGGACTTTTGGAGACCCAGTACTTC
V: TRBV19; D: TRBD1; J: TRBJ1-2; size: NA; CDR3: CASTGTGEFGNYGYTF; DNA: TGTGCCAGTACCGGGACAGGGGAATTTGGTAACTATGGCTACACCTTC
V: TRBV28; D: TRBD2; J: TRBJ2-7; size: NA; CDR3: CASSFGREFSEQYF; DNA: TGTGCCAGCAGTTTCGGGCGGGAGTTCTCCGAGCAGTACTTC
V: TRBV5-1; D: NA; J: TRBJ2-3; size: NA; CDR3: CASSLTGDTQYF; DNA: TGCGCCAGCAGCTTAACAGGGGATACGCAGTATTTT
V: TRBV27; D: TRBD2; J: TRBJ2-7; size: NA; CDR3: CASSSLLAGEQYF; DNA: TGTGCCAGCAGTTCGCTCCTAGCGGGAGAGCAGTACTTC
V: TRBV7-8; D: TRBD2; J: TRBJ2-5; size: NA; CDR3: CASGPIAGGGEQYF; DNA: TGTGCCAGCGGGCCCATAGCGGGAGGCGGGGAGCAGTACTTC
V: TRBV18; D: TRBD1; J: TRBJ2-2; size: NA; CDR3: CASSPGTGSGGELFF; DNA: TGTGCCAGCTCACCCGGGACAGGGAGCGGCGGGGAGCTGTTTTTT
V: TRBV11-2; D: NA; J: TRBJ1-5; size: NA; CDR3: CASSLDATGNNQPQHF; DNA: TGTGCCAGCAGCTTAGATGCGACAGGAAACAATCAGCCCCAGCATTTT
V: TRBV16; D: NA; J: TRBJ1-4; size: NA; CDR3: CASSQSLTGNEKLFF; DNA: TGTGCCAGCAGCCAATCGTTAACAGGCAATGAAAAACTGTTTTTT
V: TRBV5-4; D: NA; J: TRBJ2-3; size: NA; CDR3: CASTLRSEATDTQYF; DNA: TGTGCCAGCACCCTGCGGTCCGAGGCCACAGATACGCAGTATTTT
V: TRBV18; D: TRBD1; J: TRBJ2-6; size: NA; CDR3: CASSLVPGQGPGANVLTF; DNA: TGTGCCAGCTCACTAGTTCCGGGACAGGGGCCTGGGGCCAACGTCCTGACTTTC
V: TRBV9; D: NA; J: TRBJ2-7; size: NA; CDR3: CASSVVASETIPIEQYF; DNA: TGTGCCAGCAGCGTAGTGGCTAGCGAGACCATCCCAATCGAGCAGTACTTC
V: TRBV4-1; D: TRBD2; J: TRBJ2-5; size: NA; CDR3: CASSLGPGLAGGGGRETQYF; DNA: TGCGCCAGCAGCCTCGGTCCGGGACTAGCGGGAGGAGGTGGTCGAGAGACCCAGTACTTC
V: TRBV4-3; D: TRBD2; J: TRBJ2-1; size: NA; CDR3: CASSRRLAGYNEQFF; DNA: TGCGCCAGCAGCCGCCGACTAGCGGGTTACAATGAGCAGTTCTTC
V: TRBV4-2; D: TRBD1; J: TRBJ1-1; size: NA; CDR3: CASSQARDRVNTEAFF; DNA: TGTGCCAGCAGCCAAGCTAGGGACAGGGTGAACACTGAAGCTTTCTTT
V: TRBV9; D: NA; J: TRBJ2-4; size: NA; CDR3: CASSVGHRAKNIQYF; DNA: TGTGCCAGCAGCGTAGGACACAGAGCCAAAAACATTCAGTACTTC
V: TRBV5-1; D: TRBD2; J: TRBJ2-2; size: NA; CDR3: CASSPREGGELFF; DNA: TGCGCCAGCAGCCCTAGGGAGGGCGGGGAGCTGTTTTTT
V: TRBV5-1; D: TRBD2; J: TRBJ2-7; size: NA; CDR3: CASSLAGGWREQYF; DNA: TGCGCCAGCAGCTTGGCGGGGGGGTGGCGCGAGCAGTACTTC
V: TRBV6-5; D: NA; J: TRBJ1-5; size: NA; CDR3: CASSRATGRNQPQHF; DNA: TGTGCCAGCAGTAGAGCGACAGGTAGAAATCAGCCCCAGCATTTT
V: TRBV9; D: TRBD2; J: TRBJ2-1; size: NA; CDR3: CASSEGTSGKGQFF; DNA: TGTGCCAGCAGCGAGGGGACTAGCGGGAAGGGGCAGTTCTTC
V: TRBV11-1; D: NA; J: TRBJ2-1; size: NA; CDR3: CASGPHQRGPNYNEQFF; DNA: TGTGCCAGCGGTCCCCACCAACGGGGTCCGAACTACAATGAGCAGTTCTTC
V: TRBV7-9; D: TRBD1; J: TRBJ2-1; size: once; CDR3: CASRRTGAYNEQFF; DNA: TGTGCCAGCAGGCGGACAGGTGCCTACAATGAGCAGTTCTTC
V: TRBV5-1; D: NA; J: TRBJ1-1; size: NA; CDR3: CASSQDGFNTEAFF; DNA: TGCGCCAGCAGCCAAGACGGGTTCAACACTGAAGCTTTCTTT
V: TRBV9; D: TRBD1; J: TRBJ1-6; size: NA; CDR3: CASSVSGDSNNSPLHF; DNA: TGTGCCAGCAGCGTTTCCGGGGACAGCAATAATTCACCCCTCCACTTT
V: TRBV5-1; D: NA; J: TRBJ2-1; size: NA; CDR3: CASSRGTAYSNEQFF; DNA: TGCGCCAGCAGCCGCGGGACAGCTTATTCCAATGAGCAGTTCTTC
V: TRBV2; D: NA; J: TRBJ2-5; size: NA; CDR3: CASSETPGTQYF; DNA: TGTGCCAGCAGTGAGACGCCGGGGACCCAGTACTTC
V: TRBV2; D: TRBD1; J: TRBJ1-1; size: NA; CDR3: CASSLQGAEDTEAFF; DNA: TGTGCCAGCAGTCTCCAGGGGGCGGAGGACACTGAAGCTTTCTTT
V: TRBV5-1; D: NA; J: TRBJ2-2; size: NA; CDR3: CASSPEDTGELFF; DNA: TGCGCCAGCAGCCCTGAGGACACCGGGGAGCTGTTTTTT
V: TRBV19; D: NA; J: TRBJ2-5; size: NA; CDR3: CASSDGTWETQYF; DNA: TGTGCCAGTAGTGACGGGACTTGGGAGACCCAGTACTTC
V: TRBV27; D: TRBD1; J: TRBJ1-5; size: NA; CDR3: CASSSRQGTNSNQPQHF; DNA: TGTGCCAGCAGTTCCCGACAGGGGACAAATAGCAATCAGCCCCAGCATTTT
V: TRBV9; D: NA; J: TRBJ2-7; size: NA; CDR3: CASSVAWDISYEQYF; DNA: TGTGCCAGCAGCGTAGCCTGGGACATAAGCTACGAGCAGTACTTC
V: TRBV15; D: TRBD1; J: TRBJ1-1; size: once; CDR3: CATWDSIINTEAFF; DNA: TGTGCCACCTGGGACAGCATTATTAACACTGAAGCTTTCTTT
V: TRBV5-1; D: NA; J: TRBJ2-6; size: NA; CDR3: CASSRDTRSGANVLTF; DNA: TGCGCCAGCAGTCGGGACACCCGCTCTGGGGCCAACGTCCTGACTTTC
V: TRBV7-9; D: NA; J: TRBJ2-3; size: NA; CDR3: CASSLGDTVLTDTQYF; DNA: TGTGCCAGCAGCTTGGGGGACACTGTACTCACAGATACGCAGTATTTT